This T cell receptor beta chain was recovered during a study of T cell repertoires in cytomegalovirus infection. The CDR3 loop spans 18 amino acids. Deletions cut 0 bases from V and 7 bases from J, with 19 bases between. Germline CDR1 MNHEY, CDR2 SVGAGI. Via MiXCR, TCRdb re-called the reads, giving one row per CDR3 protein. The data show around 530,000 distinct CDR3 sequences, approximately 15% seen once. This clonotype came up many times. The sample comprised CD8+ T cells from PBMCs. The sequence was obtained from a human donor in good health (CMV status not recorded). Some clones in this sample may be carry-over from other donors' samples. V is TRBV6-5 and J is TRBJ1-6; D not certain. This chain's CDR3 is CASSYSSPFAPRNSPLHF. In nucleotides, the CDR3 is TGTGCCAGCAGTTACTCGTCTCCATTCGCTCCGAGGAATTCACCCCTCCACTTT.